This TCR beta chain was profiled in a study of OX40 agonist ivuxolimab in advanced cancers. Background on the whole study: Ivuxolimab was an agonistic, fully human IgG2 monoclonal antibody directed against OX40 (CD134), a costimulatory receptor. Intravenous ivuxolimab was administered to patients every 2 weeks at six dose levels: 0.01, 0.1, 0.3, 1.5, 3 and 10 mg/kg. The paper reports the monotherapy dose-escalation portion (N = 52 patients) of the phase I ivuxolimab trial. The point of sequencing TCRbeta in the periphery was to test whether ivuxolimab changed TCR sequence diversity and drove clonal T-cell expansion. In the dose-escalation cohort, roughly 80% of patients were male, and the mean age was around 60 years, with a range of roughly 20 to 80. Patients were allowed to have had prior anti-PD-1, anti-PD-L1 or anti-CTLA-4 therapy, and around 37% of the dose-escalation patients had previously received checkpoint inhibitors. Of the roughly 52 dose-escalation patients, hepatocellular carcinoma was present in around 20, melanoma in around 15, renal cell carcinoma in 9 and head and neck cancer in 9. Partial responses were achieved by three dose-escalation patients, of whom one had hepatocellular carcinoma and two had cutaneous melanoma. Study-wide findings and limitations: Low levels of normalized T-cell clonal expansion were also seen in some patients who did not respond. Antigen specificity was not determined for the clonally expanded peripheral T cells. After ivuxolimab, more expanded clones were found on average in CD8+ T cells than in CD4+ T cells. In partial responders in the 0.1-3.0 mg/kg groups, normalized peripheral clonal expansion was found to be among the lowest, especially among CD8+ T cells. At doses from 0.1 to 3.0 mg/kg, clonal expansion was seen in both CD4+ and CD8+ blood T cells between baseline and week 6.

For sequencing of the TCRbeta CDR3 region, genomic DNA was extracted from the sorted cells. The immunoSEQ Assay was used to sequence the TCRbeta CDR3 regions. TCRdb provides this immuneACCESS table in a form limited to in-frame rearrangements. Some clones are lacking; in checked studies, under half of them reflect an unresolved V gene, and why the rest are absent is not known. The sample table contains more than 75,000 clones; only one count was recorded for 80% to 85% of them. In total, the top ten clones hold roughly 1.1% of the sample. In the case of this clone: The antigen it binds to is not known. Within one base of it there is no much larger clone, and no base qualities were kept.

Patients with a history of autoimmune disease or receiving systemic immunosuppression were excluded from the trial. Peripheral blood for TCR sequencing was collected from all dose cohorts at baseline, on cycle 4 day 1, and on cycle 7 day 1. The samples were taken from a phase I, first-in-human, multicenter, open-label dose-escalation trial of ivuxolimab. Adults with locally advanced or metastatic melanoma, renal cell carcinoma, hepatocellular carcinoma or head and neck squamous cell carcinoma were enrolled in the trial. Before TCR sequencing, CD4+ T cells and CD8+ T cells from peripheral blood were sorted into separate populations. From its cysteine to its phenylalanine, the CDR3 spans 16 amino acids. Kept here is only the CDR3 DNA, which spans 48 bases and is read in frame from base 1. In the germline V gene, CDR1 corresponds to SGHRS and CDR2 to YFSETQ. Trimming removed 4 bases from V and 5 bases from J; the gene matches leave 10 bases unexplained.

This receptor was obtained from an adult with an advanced solid tumor such as melanoma, head and neck, liver or kidney cancer. This sample comprised CD4+ or CD8+ T cells sorted from blood, obtained in a trial of the OX40 agonist ivuxolimab. This sequence uses TRBV5-1 and TRBJ1-3, with TRBD1 identical over 9 junction bases. The base sequence is TGCGCCAGCAGCCTCGGACGGGACAGGGCCAGAAACACCATATATTTT. It specifies CASSLGRDRARNTIYF. Full variable domain (CDR3 extended with the reference TRBV5-1 and TRBJ1-3 proteins): KAGVTQTPRYLIKTRGQQVTLSCSPISGHRSVSWYQQTPGQGLQFLFEYFSETQRNKGNFPGRFSGRQFSNSRSEMNVSTLELGDSALYLCASSLGRDRARNTIYFGEGSWLTVV.